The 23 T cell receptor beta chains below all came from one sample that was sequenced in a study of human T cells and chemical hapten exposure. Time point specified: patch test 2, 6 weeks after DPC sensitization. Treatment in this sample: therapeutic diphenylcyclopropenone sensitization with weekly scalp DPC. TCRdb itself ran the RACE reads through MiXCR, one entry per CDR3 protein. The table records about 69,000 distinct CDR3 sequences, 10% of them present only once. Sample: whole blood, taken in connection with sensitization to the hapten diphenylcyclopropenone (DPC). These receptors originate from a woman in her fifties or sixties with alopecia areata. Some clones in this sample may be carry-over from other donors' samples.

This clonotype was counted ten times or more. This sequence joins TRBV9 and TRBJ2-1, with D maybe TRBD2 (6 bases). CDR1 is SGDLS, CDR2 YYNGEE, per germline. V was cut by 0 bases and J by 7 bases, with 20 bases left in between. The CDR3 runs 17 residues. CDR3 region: CASSVDPMGGVKNEQFF. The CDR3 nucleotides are TGTGCCAGCAGCGTAGACCCGATGGGGGGAGTAAAGAATGAGCAGTTCTTC.

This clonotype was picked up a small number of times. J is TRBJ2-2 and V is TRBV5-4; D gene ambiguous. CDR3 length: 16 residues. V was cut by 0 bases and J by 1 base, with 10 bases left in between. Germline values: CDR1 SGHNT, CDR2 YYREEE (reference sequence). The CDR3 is CASSLDPERNTGELFF. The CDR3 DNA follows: TGTGCCAGCAGCTTGGATCCCGAGAGGAACACCGGGGAGCTGTTTTTT.

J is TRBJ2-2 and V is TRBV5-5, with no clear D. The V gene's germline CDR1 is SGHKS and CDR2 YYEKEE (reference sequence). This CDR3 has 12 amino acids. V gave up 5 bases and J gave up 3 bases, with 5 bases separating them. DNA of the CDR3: TGTGCCAGCAGATGGGACACCGGGGAGCTGTTTTTT. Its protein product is CASRWDTGELFF.

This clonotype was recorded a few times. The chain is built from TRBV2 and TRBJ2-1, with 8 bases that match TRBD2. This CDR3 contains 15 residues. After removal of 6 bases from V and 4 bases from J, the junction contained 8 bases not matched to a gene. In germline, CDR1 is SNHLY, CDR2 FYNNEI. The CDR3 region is CASRELAGGYNEQFF. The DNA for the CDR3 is TGTGCCAGCAGGGAGTTGGCGGGAGGATACAATGAGCAGTTCTTC.

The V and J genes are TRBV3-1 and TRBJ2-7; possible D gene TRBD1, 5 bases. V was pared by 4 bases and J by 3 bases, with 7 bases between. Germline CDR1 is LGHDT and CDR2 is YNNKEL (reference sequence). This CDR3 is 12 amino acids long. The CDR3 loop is CASSRGRYEQYF. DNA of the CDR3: TGTGCCAGCAGCCGGGGCCGCTACGAGCAGTACTTC.

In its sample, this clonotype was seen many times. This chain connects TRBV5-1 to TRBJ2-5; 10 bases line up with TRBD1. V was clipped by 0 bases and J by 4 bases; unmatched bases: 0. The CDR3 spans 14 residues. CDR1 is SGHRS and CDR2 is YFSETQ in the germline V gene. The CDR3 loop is CASSLGTGGETQYF. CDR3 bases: TGCGCCAGCAGCTTGGGGACAGGGGGAGAGACCCAGTACTTC. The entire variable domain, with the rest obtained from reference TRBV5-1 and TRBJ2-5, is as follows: KAGVTQTPRYLIKTRGQQVTLSCSPISGHRSVSWYQQTPGQGLQFLFEYFSETQRNKGNFPGRFSGRQFSNSRSEMNVSTLELGDSALYLCASSLGTGGETQYFGPGTRLLVL.

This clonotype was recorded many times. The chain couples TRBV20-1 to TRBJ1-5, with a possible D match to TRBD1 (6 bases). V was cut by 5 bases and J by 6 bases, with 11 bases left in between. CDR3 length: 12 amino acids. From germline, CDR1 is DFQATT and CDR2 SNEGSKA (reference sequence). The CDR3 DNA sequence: TGCAGTGCTCAAACAGGGATTCAGCCCCAGCATTTT. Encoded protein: CSAQTGIQPQHF.

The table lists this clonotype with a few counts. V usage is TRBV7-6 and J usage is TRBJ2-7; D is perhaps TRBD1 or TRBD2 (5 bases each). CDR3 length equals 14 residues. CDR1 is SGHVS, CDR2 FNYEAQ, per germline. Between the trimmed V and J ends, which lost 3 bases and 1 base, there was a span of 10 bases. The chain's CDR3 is CASSLGRGSYEQYF. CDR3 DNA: TGTGCCAGCAGCTTGGGACGGGGATCCTACGAGCAGTACTTC.

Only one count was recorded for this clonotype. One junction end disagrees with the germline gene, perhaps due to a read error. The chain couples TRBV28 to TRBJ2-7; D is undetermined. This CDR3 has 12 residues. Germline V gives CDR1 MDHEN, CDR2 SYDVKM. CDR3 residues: CASSLLGSELYF. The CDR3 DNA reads TGTGCCAGCAGTTTGCTTGGCTCCGAGCTGTACTTC.

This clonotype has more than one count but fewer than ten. In nucleotides, the CDR3 is TGTGCCAGCAGCCAAGAAGCCAGCGGGAGAACGTTCTTC. It specifies CASSQEASGRTFF. J is TRBJ2-1 and V is TRBV3-1; the match to TRBD2 covers 8 bases. Per the germline V gene, CDR1 is LGHDT and CDR2 is YNNKEL (reference sequence). The CDR3 has 13 amino acids. The V segment lost 0 bases and the J segment 15 bases; nucleotides outside the gene matches: 7.

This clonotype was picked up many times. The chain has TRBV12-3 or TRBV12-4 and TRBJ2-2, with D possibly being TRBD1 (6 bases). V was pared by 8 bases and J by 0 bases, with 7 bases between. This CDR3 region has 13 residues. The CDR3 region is CASRDTNTGELFF. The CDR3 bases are TGTGCCAGCCGGGACACGAACACCGGGGAGCTGTTTTTT.

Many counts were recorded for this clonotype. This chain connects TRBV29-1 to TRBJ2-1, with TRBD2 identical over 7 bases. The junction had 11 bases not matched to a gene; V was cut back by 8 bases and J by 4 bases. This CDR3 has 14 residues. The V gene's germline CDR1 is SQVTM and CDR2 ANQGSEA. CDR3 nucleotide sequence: TGCAGCACGAGGGACTATCTAATTTACAATGAGCAGTTCTTC. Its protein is CSTRDYLIYNEQFF.

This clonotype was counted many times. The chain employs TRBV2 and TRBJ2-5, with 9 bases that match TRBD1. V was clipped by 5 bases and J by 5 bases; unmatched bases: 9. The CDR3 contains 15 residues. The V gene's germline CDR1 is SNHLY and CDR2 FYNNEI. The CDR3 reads CASSPDRGVGETQYF. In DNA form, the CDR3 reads TGTGCCAGCAGTCCCGACAGGGGGGTGGGGGAGACCCAGTACTTC.

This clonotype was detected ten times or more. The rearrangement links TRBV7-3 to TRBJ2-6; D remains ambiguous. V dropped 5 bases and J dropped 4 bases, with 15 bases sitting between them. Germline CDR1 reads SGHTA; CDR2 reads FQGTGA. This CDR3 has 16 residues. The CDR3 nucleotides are TGTGCCAGCAGCCCCTGGGGAAGAGCCGGGGCCAACGTCCTGACTTTC. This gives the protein CASSPWGRAGANVLTF. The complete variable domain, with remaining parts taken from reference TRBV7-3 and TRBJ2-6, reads GAGVSQTPSNKVTEKGKYVELRCDPISGHTALYWYRQSLGQGPEFLIYFQGTGAADDSGLPNDRFFAVRPEGSVSTLKIQRTERGDSAVYLCASSPWGRAGANVLTFGAGSRLTVL.

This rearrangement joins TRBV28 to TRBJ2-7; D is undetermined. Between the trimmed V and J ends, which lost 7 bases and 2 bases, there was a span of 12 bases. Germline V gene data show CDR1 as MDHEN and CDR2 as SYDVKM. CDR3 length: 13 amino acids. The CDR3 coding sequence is TGTGCCAGCACACCGAGGCTGACCTACGAGCAGTACTTC. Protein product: CASTPRLTYEQYF.

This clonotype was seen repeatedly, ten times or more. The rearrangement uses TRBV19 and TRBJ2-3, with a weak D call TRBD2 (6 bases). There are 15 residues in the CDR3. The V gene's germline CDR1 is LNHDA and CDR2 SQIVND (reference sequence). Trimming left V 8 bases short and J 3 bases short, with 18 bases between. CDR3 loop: CASGETAGGTDTQYF. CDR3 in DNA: TGTGCCAGTGGTGAGACAGCCGGAGGGACAGATACGCAGTATTTT.

This CDR3 is CSARVFGLVNEQFF. In nucleotides, the CDR3 is TGCAGTGCTAGAGTCTTTGGACTGGTCAATGAGCAGTTCTTC. The chain joins TRBV20-1 to TRBJ2-1; a possible D gene is TRBD2 (5 bases). With 1 base removed from V and 6 bases from J, the gap between germline ends came to 13 bases. This CDR3 region has 14 residues. Germline values: CDR1 DFQATT, CDR2 SNEGSKA (reference sequence).

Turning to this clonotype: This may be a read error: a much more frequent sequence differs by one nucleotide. CDR3 in DNA: TGTGCCAGCAGTCGAACCAGACAGTATGGCTACACCTTC. The encoded protein is CASSRTRQYGYTF. The chain has TRBV6-5 and TRBJ1-2, with D possibly TRBD1 on 5 matching bases. Trimming stripped 5 bases from V and 5 bases from J, with 12 bases between. The CDR3 is made up of 13 amino acids. The germline CDR1 and CDR2 sequences are MNHEY and SVGAGI.

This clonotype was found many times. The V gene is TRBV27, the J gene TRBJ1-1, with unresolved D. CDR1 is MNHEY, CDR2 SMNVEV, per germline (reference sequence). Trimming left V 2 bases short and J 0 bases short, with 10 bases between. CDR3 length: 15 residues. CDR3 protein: CASSLATGMNTEAFF. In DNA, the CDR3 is TGTGCCAGCAGTTTAGCGACGGGTATGAACACTGAAGCTTTCTTT.

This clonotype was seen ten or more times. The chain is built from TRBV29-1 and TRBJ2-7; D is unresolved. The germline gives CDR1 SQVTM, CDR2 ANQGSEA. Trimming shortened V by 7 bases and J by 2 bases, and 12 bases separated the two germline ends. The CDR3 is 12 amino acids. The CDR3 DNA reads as TGCAGCGCCACTGGAATCGCCTACGAGCAGTACTTC. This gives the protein CSATGIAYEQYF.

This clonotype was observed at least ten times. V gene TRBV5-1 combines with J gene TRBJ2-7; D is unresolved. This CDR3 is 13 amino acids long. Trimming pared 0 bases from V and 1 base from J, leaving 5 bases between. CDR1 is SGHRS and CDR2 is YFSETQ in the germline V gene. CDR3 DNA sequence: TGCGCCAGCAGCTTGGTCCGATCCTACGAGCAGTACTTC. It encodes CASSLVRSYEQYF.

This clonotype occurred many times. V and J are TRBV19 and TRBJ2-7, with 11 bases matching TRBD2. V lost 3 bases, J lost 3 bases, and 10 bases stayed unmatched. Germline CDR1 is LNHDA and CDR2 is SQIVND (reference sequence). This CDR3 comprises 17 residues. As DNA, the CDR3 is TGTGCCAGTAGTATCCCGGGACTAGCGGCACACCTCTACGAGCAGTACTTC. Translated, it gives CASSIPGLAAHLYEQYF.

CDR3 sequence: CSAREGTGELFF. The CDR3 coding sequence is TGCAGTGCTAGAGAGGGCACCGGGGAGCTGTTTTTT. This rearrangement joins TRBV20-1 to TRBJ2-2; no clear D. Germline CDR1 reads DFQATT; CDR2 reads SNEGSKA (reference sequence). This CDR3 has 12 amino acids. Trimming took 0 bases from V and 4 from J, leaving 3 bases between them.